One and the same sample provided the 14 T cell receptor beta chains below, sequenced in a study of blood T cell repertoires in COVID-19. The method was immunoSEQ multiplex PCR; TCRdb's version includes in-frame clones alone and lacks a portion of them. This table has 200,000 to 250,000 clones, roughly nine tenths appearing once. The sample comprised peripheral blood. These TCRs come from a man aged 60 to 75 who had recovered from COVID-19.

The chain couples TRBV2 to TRBJ1-1, with D hard to call. The CDR3 totals 12 residues. Germline values: CDR1 SNHLY, CDR2 FYNNEI. The CDR3 protein is CGGSGGFAEAFF. In nucleotides, the CDR3 is TGTGGCGGAAGCGGCGGGTTCGCTGAAGCTTTCTTT. Full variable domain (outside the CDR3, taken from reference TRBV2 and TRBJ1-1): EPEVTQTPSHQVTQMGQEVILRCVPISNHLYFYWYRQILGQKVEFLVSFYNNEISEKSEIFDDQFSVERPDGSNFTLKIRSTKLEDSAMYFCGGSGGFAEAFFGQGTRLTVV.

The V gene is TRBV5-1, the J gene TRBJ2-5; D might be TRBD2 (5 bases). This CDR3 has 17 residues. Between the trimmed V and J ends, which lost 1 base and 1 base, there was a span of 17 bases. Germline CDR1 reads SGHRS; CDR2 reads YFSETQ. CDR3 sequence (DNA): TGCGCCAGCAGCTTGATATCGGGGTATCGTCTCCAAGAGACCCAGTACTTC. It specifies CASSLISGYRLQETQYF. The full variable domain, its missing parts supplied by reference TRBV5-1 and TRBJ2-5, is KAGVTQTPRYLIKTRGQQVTLSCSPISGHRSVSWYQQTPGQGLQFLFEYFSETQRNKGNFPGRFSGRQFSNSRSEMNVSTLELGDSALYLCASSLISGYRLQETQYFGPGTRLLVL.

The chain combines TRBV4-1 with TRBJ2-2; D is unclear. Germline V gene data show CDR1 as MGHRA and CDR2 as YSYEKL. Between the trimmed V and J ends, which lost 1 base and 1 base, there was a span of 4 bases. The CDR3 has 14 amino acids. In nucleotides, the CDR3 is TGCGCCAGCAGCCAAGGGCAGAACACCGGGGAGCTGTTTTTT. Its protein is CASSQGQNTGELFF.

This chain connects TRBV3-1 (or the pseudogene TRBV3-2) to TRBJ1-5; D gene unclear. Trimming removed 4 bases at V and 4 bases at J, with 11 bases between. This CDR3 is 14 amino acids long. The germline V gene has CDR1 LGHDT and CDR2 YNNKEL (reference sequence). The CDR3 here is CASSLAGGNQPQHF. The CDR3 coding sequence is TGTGCCAGCAGCCTAGCGGGCGGTAATCAGCCCCAGCATTTT.

CDR3 region: CASRRDGYTEAFF. The CDR3 DNA sequence: TGTGCCAGCAGGCGGGACGGGTACACTGAAGCTTTCTTT. V usage is TRBV6-5 and J usage is TRBJ1-1; TRBD1 might be the D (5 bases). The germline CDR1 and CDR2 sequences are MNHEY and SVGAGI. Trimming stripped 6 bases from V and 3 bases from J, with 11 bases between. This CDR3 has 13 amino acids.

The chain couples TRBV2 to TRBJ1-5; D uncertain. Deletions cut 4 bases from V and 3 bases from J, with 7 bases between. The CDR3 has 13 amino acids. The germline V gene has CDR1 SNHLY and CDR2 FYNNEI. CDR3 DNA sequence: TGTGCCAGCAGTGGACGGGTCAATCAGCCCCAGCATTTT. This encodes CASSGRVNQPQHF.

This rearrangement joins TRBV5-8 to TRBJ1-5, with no clear D. The CDR3 is 13 amino acids. The germline CDR1 and CDR2 sequences are SGHTS and YDEGEE. The V gene lost 4 bases and the J gene lost 10 bases, with 15 bases spanning the gap. CDR3 loop: CASSNGEGPPQHF. The CDR3 DNA follows: TGTGCCAGCAGCAATGGGGAGGGCCCACCCCAGCATTTT.

This rearrangement joins TRBV6-1 to TRBJ1-3; the D is unclear. CDR3 length: 14 residues. Germline V gives CDR1 MNHNS, CDR2 SASEGT. The ends were cut back, 0 bases at V and 5 bases at J, with 8 bases in the middle. CDR3 sequence: CASSEAGGRNTIYF. The CDR3 region has the DNA TGTGCCAGCAGTGAAGCCGGCGGAAGAAACACCATATATTTT.

The V gene is TRBV28, the J gene TRBJ2-7; D may be TRBD2 (5 bases). The CDR3 is made up of 15 amino acids. CDR1 is MDHEN, CDR2 SYDVKM, per germline. V lost 6 bases and J 4 bases, leaving 19 bases between the germline ends. The CDR3, as DNA: TGTGCCAGCAGCCACCAGGACTCGAGAGTTTACGAGCAGTACTTC. Its translation is CASSHQDSRVYEQYF.

This chain uses TRBV5-4 with TRBJ2-7, with TRBD1 as a possible D gene (6 bases). Germline V lookup: CDR1 SGHNT, CDR2 YYREEE (reference sequence). V gave up 4 bases and J gave up 6 bases, with 11 bases separating them. This CDR3 has 12 amino acids. In DNA form, the CDR3 reads TGTGCCAGCAGCCTCGACAGGATCGAGCAGTACTTC. This sequence encodes CASSLDRIEQYF.

The CDR3 loop reads CASSLATGFEKLFF. CDR3 sequence (DNA): TGTGCCAGCAGCTTAGCGACAGGGTTTGAAAAACTGTTTTTT. V usage is TRBV7-2 and J usage is TRBJ1-4, with TRBD1 matching 7 bases. CDR3 length: 14 amino acids. The germline CDR1 and CDR2 sequences are SGHTA and FQGNSA. V lost 0 bases, J lost 7 bases, and 2 bases stayed unmatched.

This clone was seen just once. This chain uses TRBV23-1 with TRBJ1-6, with D perhaps matching TRBD1 (5 bases). TRBV23-1 carries the ORF label, with uncertain function. V dropped 2 bases and J dropped 9 bases, with 17 bases sitting between them. This CDR3 has 16 amino acids. The CDR3 loop is CASSQKRDLEGSPLHF. The CDR3 DNA reads as TGCGCCAGCAGTCAAAAGCGGGACCTAGAAGGTTCACCCCTCCACTTT.

The chain employs TRBV7-3 and TRBJ2-3, with D possibly TRBD1 on 6 matching bases. CDR1 is SGHTA, CDR2 FQGTGA, per germline. This CDR3 is 15 amino acids long. V lost 4 bases and J 0 bases, leaving 11 bases between the germline ends. The CDR3 DNA sequence: TGTGCCAGCAGCTCAACGGGACACAGCACAGATACGCAGTATTTT. The encoded protein is CASSSTGHSTDTQYF.

V and J are TRBV6-5 and TRBJ2-7; D is unresolved. CDR1 and CDR2 from the germline V gene are MNHEY and SVGAGI. Trimming pared 6 bases from V and 5 bases from J, leaving 8 bases between. The CDR3 totals 11 residues. The chain's CDR3 is CASSQANEQYF. CDR3 DNA sequence: TGTGCCAGCAGCCAGGCCAACGAGCAGTACTTC.